One and the same sample provided the 27 T cell receptor beta chains below, sequenced in a study of PD-1 blockade in classical Hodgkin lymphoma. In every patient, relapse followed autologous stem cell transplantation, while exposure to brentuximab vedotin differed. Repertoires were generated with immunoSEQ multiplex PCR, while TCRdb's copy carries only in-frame clones and drops some. This repertoire shows 25,000 to 35,000 clones, roughly 70% found once; its top ten account for 15%. The sample consisted of peripheral blood mononuclear cells (PBMCs), taken before the second cycle of nivolumab. All receptors come from a human donor with classical Hodgkin lymphoma.

V and J are TRBV20-1 and TRBJ2-7; D unclear. CDR3 length: 10 amino acids. V shed 3 bases and J shed 7 bases, with 7 bases lying between them. The V gene's germline CDR1 is DFQATT and CDR2 SNEGSKA (reference sequence). In DNA, the CDR3 is TGCAGTGCTAGTGGTTGGGAGCAGTACTTC. Protein product: CSASGWEQYF.

DNA for the CDR3: TGTGCCAGCAGCCCGGAAGGGGGAGAGAGCTACGAGCAGTACTTC. Translation: CASSPEGGESYEQYF. The chain recombines TRBV9 with TRBJ2-7; D perhaps matches TRBD1 (6 bases). CDR3 length: 15 residues. From germline, CDR1 is SGDLS and CDR2 YYNGEE. Trimming stripped 4 bases from V and 3 bases from J, with 17 bases between. Based on the CDR3 plus reference TRBV9 and TRBJ2-7, the full variable domain is DSGVTQTPKHLITATGQRVTLRCSPRSGDLSVYWYQQSLDQGLQFLIQYYNGEERAKGNILERFSAQQFPDLHSELNLSSLELGDSALYFCASSPEGGESYEQYFGPGTRLTVT.

This clone is labeled medium-sized. The V and J genes are TRBV6-1 and TRBJ1-2; D ambiguous. This CDR3 has 17 residues. Per the germline V gene, CDR1 is MNHNS and CDR2 is SASEGT. Trimming removed 3 bases at V and 0 bases at J, with 17 bases between. This CDR3 is CASSEVEGGRTNYGYTF. CDR3 in DNA: TGTGCCAGCAGTGAGGTAGAAGGTGGTCGGACTAACTATGGCTACACCTTC.

V and J are TRBV27 and TRBJ2-1; 7 bases match TRBD2. CDR1 and CDR2 from the germline V gene are MNHEY and SMNVEV (reference sequence). The junction had 1 base not matched to a gene; V was cut back by 3 bases and J by 2 bases. The CDR3 contains 14 residues. As DNA, the CDR3 is TGTGCCAGCAGTTTTGCGGGGGCCTACAATGAGCAGTTCTTC. Protein sequence: CASSFAGAYNEQFF.

V usage is TRBV11-1 and J usage is TRBJ1-4; 7 nucleotides align to TRBD1. The CDR3 consists of 16 residues. CDR1 and CDR2 from the germline V gene are SGHAT and FQDESV (reference sequence). V was pared by 5 bases and J by 4 bases, with 10 bases of the junction left unmatched. The CDR3 DNA is TGTGCCAGCAGCGCCCTTTGGGACAGCATTAATGAAAAACTGTTTTTT. This gives the protein CASSALWDSINEKLFF.

The V gene is TRBV7-9, the J gene TRBJ2-7; 12 bases align to TRBD1. V lost 5 bases, J lost 7 bases, and 9 bases stayed unmatched. This CDR3 is built from 15 residues. Per germline, CDR1 SEHNR and CDR2 FQNEAQ (reference sequence). The CDR3 DNA sequence: TGTGCCAGCAGCCAAGGGACAGGGGGCGTAGGGGAGCAGTACGTC. Translation: CASSQGTGGVGEQYV.

V and J are TRBV30 and TRBJ2-2; tentative D call: TRBD1 (6 bases). The CDR3 extends over 15 amino acids. Germline values: CDR1 GTSNPN, CDR2 SVGIG (reference sequence). V dropped 1 base and J dropped 0 bases, with 9 bases sitting between them. CDR3 coding DNA: TGTGCCTGGAGTGACGGACAGCCGAACACCGGGGAGCTGTTTTTT. Translated, it gives CAWSDGQPNTGELFF.

This chain joins TRBV21-1 and TRBJ1-1. TRBV21-1 is a pseudogene locus. This CDR3 is 15 amino acids long. This CDR3 reads CASSKVGDMNTEAFF. In DNA form, the CDR3 reads TGTGCCAGCAGCAAAGTAGGAGATATGAACACTGAAGCTTTCTTT.

Only a few counts were recorded for this clone. The J gene is TRBJ2-7, the V gene TRBV7-9; the match to TRBD1 covers 10 bases. Losses at the gene ends were 6 bases for V and 7 bases for J; bases not matched to a gene: 9. Germline V gene data show CDR1 as SEHNR and CDR2 as FQNEAQ (reference sequence). This CDR3 region has 14 residues. The CDR3 coding sequence is TGTGCCAGCAGGATCGGACAGGGGGTTGAAGAGCAGTACTTC. It encodes CASRIGQGVEEQYF.

The chain recombines TRBV5-1 with TRBJ2-3, with D possibly being TRBD1 or TRBD2 (5 bases each). V was cut by 6 bases and J by 2 bases, with 37 bases left in between. Germline-derived CDR1 and CDR2 are SGHRS and YFSETQ. The CDR3 sequence is 22 residues long. The CDR3 sequence: CASTLRVLSGGRDSSSTDTQYF. CDR3 bases: TGCGCCAGCACCCTTAGGGTCCTATCCGGAGGCAGGGATTCTTCATCCACAGATACGCAGTATTTT.

Here the CDR3 reads CSVGENSPLHF. The CDR3 region has the DNA TGCAGCGTTGGAGAGAATTCACCCCTCCACTTT. The V gene is TRBV29-1, the J gene TRBJ1-6; D is uncertain. The length of the CDR3 is 11 residues. Trimming stripped 4 bases from V and 7 bases from J, with 5 bases between. Germline values: CDR1 SQVTM, CDR2 ANQGSEA.

The chain couples TRBV19 to TRBJ1-2; D is unclear. Trimming cost V 5 bases and J 6 bases, with 10 bases left between them. The length of the CDR3 is 12 residues. From germline, CDR1 is LNHDA and CDR2 SQIVND (reference sequence). CDR3 amino acids: CASSVLRDGYTF. The CDR3, as DNA: TGTGCCAGTAGTGTCCTCCGGGATGGCTACACCTTC.

The chain links TRBV7-9 to TRBJ1-3; D ambiguous. CDR1 is SEHNR, CDR2 FQNEAQ, per germline (reference sequence). V lost 2 bases and J lost 0, with 8 bases in between. This CDR3 comprises 15 residues. DNA of the CDR3: TGTGCCAGCAGCTTACAGGCCCTCTCTGGAAACACCATATATTTT. Its protein product is CASSLQALSGNTIYF.

The chain uses TRBV6-1 and TRBJ2-1, with 7 bases fitting TRBD2. Looked up from germline, CDR1 is MNHNS and CDR2 is SASEGT. This CDR3 contains 13 residues. After removal of 7 bases from V and 4 bases from J, the junction contained 4 bases not matched to a gene. The CDR3 DNA is TGTGCCAGCAAGCCAGCGGGGTACAATGAGCAGTTCTTC. Its translation: CASKPAGYNEQFF.

This clone was counted once. The rearrangement joins TRBV14 to TRBJ2-1, with D uncertain. V lost 4 bases and J lost 6, with 7 bases in between. CDR1 is SGHDN, CDR2 FVKESK, per germline. This CDR3 region has 12 residues. The DNA of the CDR3 is TGTGCCAGCAGCCGGTTCATCAATGAGCAGTTCTTC. Its translation: CASSRFINEQFF.

The J gene is TRBJ1-6, the V gene TRBV18; D perhaps matches TRBD1 (6 bases). The CDR3 contains 14 residues. Trimming cost V 6 bases and J 6 bases, with 12 bases left between them. Germline-derived CDR1 and CDR2 are KGHSH and LQKENI. DNA for the CDR3: TGTGCCAGCTCCCAGCAACAGGGTAATTCACCCCTCCACTTT. It yields the protein CASSQQQGNSPLHF.

Worth noting for this clone: Other DNA sequences in the sample encode the same CDR3. This chain connects TRBV5-5 to TRBJ2-5; a possible D gene is TRBD1 (5 bases). V was pared by 0 bases and J by 5 bases, with 8 bases between. The CDR3 consists of 13 residues. Germline CDR1 SGHKS, CDR2 YYEKEE (reference sequence). Here the CDR3 reads CASSLGGKETQYF. The CDR3 nucleotides are TGTGCCAGCAGCTTGGGGGGCAAGGAGACCCAGTACTTC.

Only a few counts were recorded for this clone. The rearrangement joins TRBV9 to TRBJ2-1; TRBD2 is a possible D gene (7 bases). The CDR3 loop spans 14 amino acids. V shed 0 bases and J shed 6 bases, with 10 bases lying between them. Per germline, CDR1 SGDLS and CDR2 YYNGEE. As DNA, the CDR3 is TGTGCCAGCAGCGTAGAGGGGGGGACCAATGAGCAGTTCTTC. Its translation is CASSVEGGTNEQFF.

The V and J genes are TRBV29-1 and TRBJ2-5; no definite D call. Germline lookup yields CDR1 SQVTM and CDR2 ANQGSEA. The CDR3 extends over 14 amino acids. Trimming left V 7 bases short and J 5 bases short, with 20 bases between. The CDR3 region is CSARVVKALETQYF. For the CDR3, the DNA is TGCAGCGCCCGAGTGGTAAAGGCGTTGGAGACCCAGTACTTC.

The J gene is TRBJ2-6, the V gene TRBV5-6; D is unclear. This CDR3 region has 15 residues. The V gene's germline CDR1 is SGHDT and CDR2 YYEEEE. V was trimmed by 2 bases and J by 0 bases, leaving 6 bases between them. Here the CDR3 reads CASSFLSSGANVLTF. The CDR3 bases are TGTGCCAGCAGCTTCTTGAGCTCTGGGGCCAACGTCCTGACTTTC.

Details on this clone: Other DNA sequences in this specimen translate into the identical CDR3. The chain has TRBV29-1 and TRBJ2-5, with D perhaps assigned TRBD1 or TRBD2 (6 bases each). CDR1 SQVTM and CDR2 ANQGSEA come from the germline V gene. The CDR3 runs 12 residues. Trimming shortened V by 3 bases and J by 5 bases, and 10 bases separated the two germline ends. In DNA form, the CDR3 reads TGCAGCGTTGAGGGGGGCCGGGAGACCCAGTACTTC. It codes for CSVEGGRETQYF.

The rearrangement uses TRBV5-5 and TRBJ2-1; 8 bases map to TRBD1. CDR1 and CDR2 (germline): SGHKS, YYEKEE (reference sequence). There are 14 residues in the CDR3. The trim removed 2 bases at V and 5 bases at J, leaving 3 bases unmatched. CDR3 residues: CASSFPGGHNEQFF. DNA for the CDR3: TGTGCCAGCAGCTTTCCAGGGGGCCACAATGAGCAGTTCTTC.

CDR3 nucleotide sequence: TGTGCCAGCTTTCGGATAGCCACAGATACGCAGTATTTT. This sequence encodes CASFRIATDTQYF. The gene calls are TRBV5-5 and TRBJ2-3; no definite D call. The V and J ends lost 7 bases and 2 bases respectively, with 11 bases between them. The germline V gene has CDR1 SGHKS and CDR2 YYEKEE (reference sequence). CDR3 length equals 13 residues.

J is TRBJ1-3 and V is TRBV7-9, with D unclear. V lost 5 bases and J 12 bases, leaving 14 bases between the germline ends. The CDR3 runs 12 residues. Germline V CDR1 and CDR2: SEHNR, FQNEAQ (reference sequence). CDR3 loop: CASSLFLTGIYF. The CDR3, as DNA: TGTGCCAGCAGCCTCTTTTTGACTGGCATATATTTT.

The rearrangement joins TRBV7-2 to TRBJ2-5; 10 bases match TRBD2. J was trimmed by 1 base and V by 0 bases; bases with no gene match: 8. Per germline, CDR1 SGHTA and CDR2 FQGNSA. The CDR3 is made up of 18 amino acids. The CDR3 protein is CASSLANSGGPFQETQYF. The CDR3 DNA follows: TGTGCCAGCAGCTTAGCGAATAGCGGGGGGCCTTTCCAAGAGACCCAGTACTTC.

CDR3 region: CATSRDQGYEQYF. DNA of the CDR3: TGTGCCACCAGCAGAGATCAGGGTTACGAGCAGTACTTC. The chain links TRBV15 to TRBJ2-7, with TRBD1 as a possible D gene (5 bases). Per germline, CDR1 LNHNV and CDR2 YYDKDF (reference sequence). The CDR3 runs to 13 residues. V dropped 0 bases and J dropped 4 bases, with 7 bases sitting between them.

The chain uses TRBV5-4 and TRBJ1-2; D call uncertain. Trimming cost V 0 bases and J 4 bases, with 7 bases left between them. The CDR3 runs to 13 residues. Germline lookup yields CDR1 SGHNT and CDR2 YYREEE (reference sequence). CDR3 amino acids: CASSLEPVYGYTF. The CDR3 DNA sequence: TGTGCCAGCAGCTTGGAACCTGTCTATGGCTACACCTTC.